These 2 T cell receptor beta chains were sequenced from one sample in a study of identical twins. TCRdb fed the 5' RACE reads into MiXCR, producing one record per CDR3 protein. Of some 200,000 distinct CDR3 sequences in the sample, 6% to 9% were seen once. The sample was also reused in another study, on yellow fever vaccine responses in identical twins.

Sequenced: memory (CD45RO+) T cells sorted from blood. The receptors here all came from a woman aged 18-35 years in good health.

The chain has TRBV16 and TRBJ2-2; D not resolved. The germline V and J ends were trimmed by 1 base and 2 bases, with 5 bases remaining between them. The CDR3 contains 14 residues. Germline CDR1 KGHSY, CDR2 FQNENV. The CDR3, as DNA: TGTGCCAGCAGCCAATTGTTAAACACCGGGGAGCTGTTTTTT. Translation gives CASSQLLNTGELFF.

At least ten counts were recorded for this clonotype. The chain has TRBV7-2 and TRBJ2-5; the D gene is possibly TRBD2 (6 bases). V shed 4 bases and J shed 3 bases, with 15 bases lying between them. CDR3 length equals 15 residues. In germline, CDR1 is SGHTA, CDR2 FQGNSA. The CDR3 nucleotides read TGTGCCAGCAGCTCTAAGACTAGATGGGAAGAGACCCAGTACTTC. Residues: CASSSKTRWEETQYF.